This T cell receptor (beta chain) was found in a study of shared clonotypes between healthy human individuals. The wider study: Donors were a couple of women and three men aged 18 to 49.

Sequencing used immunoSEQ multiplex PCR; TCRdb keeps in-frame clones, though not all of them. The sample shows some 2,100,000 clones, approximately 95% of them seen only once. Germline V CDR1 and CDR2: SNHLY, FYNNEI. Trimming removed 8 bases from V and 0 bases from J, with 29 bases in between. This CDR3 comprises 20 residues. Sample: naive CD4+ T cells sorted from blood. Subset of the sample: CD45RA+ positively selected. The chain is built from TRBV2 and TRBJ2-1; either TRBD1 or TRBD2 may fit D (7 bases each). The clonotype comes from a man younger than 35 in good health. The CDR3 DNA is TGTGCCAGCGGGGGGGGATCGACAGGGTACCCTCAAAACTCCTACAATGAGCAGTTCTTC. Its translation: CASGGGSTGYPQNSYNEQFF.